What follows are 24 T cell receptor beta chains derived from one specimen sequenced in a study of T cells expressing NK-cell markers. From the 5' RACE reads, TCRdb lists one entry per CDR3 protein and no DNA. In all, the sample yields about 400,000 distinct CDR3 sequences. The sample taken for sequencing was blood T cells: a sorted CD56 or NKG2C T cell subset, CD4+ or CD8+ T cells, or bulk PBMC T cells (not recorded which). These receptors came from a woman aged 45 to 65 in good health.

The chain couples TRBV7-2 to TRBJ2-1; TCRdb's D gene call, TRBD2, goes unchecked for lack of DNA. The CDR3 loop spans 18 amino acids. Germline-derived CDR1 and CDR2 are SGHTA and FQGNSA. CDR3 residues: CASSLDSGRARSYNEQFF. The full variable domain, rest sourced from reference TRBV7-2 and TRBJ2-1, is GAGVSQSPSNKVTEKGKDVELRCDPISGHTALYWYRQSLGQGLEFLIYFQGNSAPDKSGLPSDRFSAERTGGSVSTLTIQRTQQEDSAVYLCASSLDSGRARSYNEQFFGPGTRLTVL.

V gene TRBV5-1 combines with J gene TRBJ2-1; TCRdb returns TRBD2, unconfirmable since there is no DNA. Germline loops: CDR1 SGHRS, CDR2 YFSETQ. The CDR3 sequence is 14 residues long. CDR3 residues: CASRGLAGDNEQFF.

V usage is TRBV3-1 and J usage is TRBJ1-1; TCRdb calls TRBD1, which cannot be checked without DNA. The V gene's germline CDR1 is LGHDT and CDR2 YNNKEL (reference sequence). This CDR3 is 14 amino acids long. The CDR3 loop reads CASSNRGWGTEAFF.

V and J are TRBV29-1 and TRBJ1-1. There are 12 residues in the CDR3. Germline lookup yields CDR1 SQVTM and CDR2 ANQGSEA. The CDR3: CSGLAGIAEAFF.

The chain couples TRBV12-3 or TRBV12-4 to TRBJ2-1; TCRdb calls TRBD2, which cannot be checked without DNA. The CDR3 length is 18 residues. CDR3 residues: CASRGLAGGLTKYNEQFF.

The chain recombines TRBV27 with TRBJ2-1; TCRdb outputs TRBD1, but without DNA this stays unchecked. This CDR3 has 18 residues. CDR1 is MNHEY and CDR2 is SMNVEV in the germline V gene (reference sequence). The CDR3: CASSLTGGGANSYNEQFF.

The V gene is TRBV28, the J gene TRBJ2-1; TCRdb picks TRBD2, but there is no DNA to check that call. CDR3 length equals 17 residues. The germline V gene encodes CDR1 MDHEN and CDR2 SYDVKM. CDR3 sequence: CASRPSIGLASDNEQFF.

The chain joins TRBV12-3 or TRBV12-4 to TRBJ2-7. CDR3 size: 14 residues. The CDR3 loop is CASSLALRVGEQYF.

The chain joins TRBV20-1 to TRBJ2-3; the TCRdb D gene call, TRBD2, has no DNA to confirm it. This CDR3 is built from 13 residues. In germline, CDR1 is DFQATT, CDR2 SNEGSKA (reference sequence). CDR3 protein: CSAPREAADTQYF.

The V and J genes are TRBV5-1 and TRBJ2-3; TCRdb picks TRBD1, but there is no DNA to check that call. There are 15 residues in the CDR3. Looked up from germline, CDR1 is SGHRS and CDR2 is YFSETQ. This CDR3 is CASSPRDREADTQYF.

This chain connects TRBV2 to TRBJ2-5; TCRdb's assignment of TRBD1 cannot be checked, as there is no DNA. The V gene's germline CDR1 is SNHLY and CDR2 FYNNEI. The CDR3 sequence is 13 residues long. CDR3 amino acids: CASSDDSWETQYF. The whole variable domain, remainder taken from reference TRBV2 and TRBJ2-5, is EPEVTQTPSHQVTQMGQEVILRCVPISNHLYFYWYRQILGQKVEFLVSFYNNEISEKSEIFDDQFSVERPDGSNFTLKIRSTKLEDSAMYFCASSDDSWETQYFGPGTRLLVL.

The V call is TRBV7-8, the J call TRBJ1-2; TCRdb indicates TRBD1, and absent DNA this call remains unverified. This CDR3 has 15 residues. Germline CDR1 SGHVS, CDR2 FQNEAQ. The CDR3 is CASSPTGTANYGYTF.

The CDR3 region is CASSFGGGNEQFF. The V and J genes are TRBV5-1 and TRBJ2-1; TCRdb's D gene call, TRBD1, goes unchecked for lack of DNA. This CDR3 spans 13 amino acids. CDR1 and CDR2 (germline): SGHRS, YFSETQ. The variable domain in full, with the rest retrieved from reference TRBV5-1 and TRBJ2-1, is KAGVTQTPRYLIKTRGQQVTLSCSPISGHRSVSWYQQTPGQGLQFLFEYFSETQRNKGNFPGRFSGRQFSNSRSEMNVSTLELGDSALYLCASSFGGGNEQFFGPGTRLTVL.

The J gene is TRBJ1-6, the V gene TRBV20-1; TCRdb returns TRBD1, unconfirmable since there is no DNA. Germline V gene lookup returns CDR1 DFQATT and CDR2 SNEGSKA (reference sequence). The length of the CDR3 is 14 residues. The CDR3 loop is CSASKVAVNSPLHF.

The chain's CDR3 is CASSRHYNSPLHF. The genes are TRBV14 and TRBJ1-6. This CDR3 is 13 amino acids long. CDR1 is SGHDN and CDR2 is FVKESK in the germline V gene. The full variable domain, with the rest looked up from reference TRBV14 and TRBJ1-6, is EAGVTQFPSHSVIEKGQTVTLRCDPISGHDNLYWYRRVMGKEIKFLLHFVKESKQDESGMPNNRFLAERTGGTYSTLKVQPAELEDSGVYFCASSRHYNSPLHFGNGTRLTVT.

The chain carries TRBV12-3 or TRBV12-4 and TRBJ1-5; there is no DNA to check the TCRdb D call of TRBD1. CDR3 length equals 18 residues. The CDR3 is CASSPNLVGGYSNQPQHF.

The chain recombines TRBV3-1 with TRBJ2-1; TCRdb proposes TRBD2, but this gene call is untestable without DNA. Germline assignment: CDR1 LGHDT and CDR2 YNNKEL (reference sequence). This CDR3 has 15 residues. The CDR3 region is CASSPSLAGMNEQFF.

V usage is TRBV20-1 and J usage is TRBJ2-4. CDR3 size: 16 residues. The germline CDR1 and CDR2 sequences are DFQATT and SNEGSKA (reference sequence). The CDR3 spells CSARDRPMVGKNIQYF.

The chain joins TRBV11-2 to TRBJ2-2; TCRdb indicates TRBD2, and absent DNA this call remains unverified. The CDR3 totals 18 residues. The V gene's germline CDR1 is SGHAT and CDR2 FQNNGV. The CDR3: CASSLGRGLAGEFGELFF.

V is TRBV20-1 and J is TRBJ2-7; there is no DNA to check the TCRdb D call of TRBD2. There are 14 residues in the CDR3. Looked up from germline, CDR1 is DFQATT and CDR2 is SNEGSKA (reference sequence). This CDR3 reads CSAIQLAGGGEQYF.

The CDR3 loop reads CASSPNVAVFSYEQYF. The rearrangement joins TRBV9 to TRBJ2-7. Germline V CDR1 and CDR2: SGDLS, YYNGEE. The CDR3 spans 16 residues.

The genes are TRBV6-4 and TRBJ2-3; without DNA, the TCRdb call of TRBD2 cannot be checked. The CDR3 loop spans 16 amino acids. Germline lookup yields CDR1 MRHNA and CDR2 SNTAGT. The CDR3 sequence is CASSDSGLEPTDTQYF.

V is TRBV12-3 or TRBV12-4 and J is TRBJ2-1; as DNA is missing, the TRBD1 call by TCRdb cannot be tested. This CDR3 spans 17 amino acids. The CDR3 sequence: CASSDLRPGTTYNEQFF.

The CDR3 is CAISGLAGRVPMSYEQYF. The rearrangement links TRBV10-3 to TRBJ2-7; TCRdb's assignment of TRBD2 cannot be checked, as there is no DNA. The CDR3 covers 18 residues. Germline loops: CDR1 ENHRY, CDR2 SYGVKD.